This T cell receptor beta chain is from a study of identical twins. The cDNA had a unique molecular identifier and a template-switch universal primer site. Each CDR3 protein is one row after TCRdb ran MiXCR on the 5' RACE reads. This table has some 1,700,000 distinct CDR3 sequences, roughly a third appearing once. This CDR3 spans 15 amino acids. The V gene's germline CDR1 is DFQATT and CDR2 SNEGSKA (reference sequence). V was trimmed by 6 bases and J by 5 bases, leaving 22 bases between them. This receptor was identified in a newborn girl in good health. Sequenced sample: cord blood. V usage is TRBV20-1 and J usage is TRBJ1-1, with D tentatively TRBD1 (6 bases). CDR3: CSALTAEGVWTEAFF. The CDR3 nucleotides read TGCAGTGCCCTTACGGCGGAGGGGGTTTGGACTGAAGCTTTCTTT.